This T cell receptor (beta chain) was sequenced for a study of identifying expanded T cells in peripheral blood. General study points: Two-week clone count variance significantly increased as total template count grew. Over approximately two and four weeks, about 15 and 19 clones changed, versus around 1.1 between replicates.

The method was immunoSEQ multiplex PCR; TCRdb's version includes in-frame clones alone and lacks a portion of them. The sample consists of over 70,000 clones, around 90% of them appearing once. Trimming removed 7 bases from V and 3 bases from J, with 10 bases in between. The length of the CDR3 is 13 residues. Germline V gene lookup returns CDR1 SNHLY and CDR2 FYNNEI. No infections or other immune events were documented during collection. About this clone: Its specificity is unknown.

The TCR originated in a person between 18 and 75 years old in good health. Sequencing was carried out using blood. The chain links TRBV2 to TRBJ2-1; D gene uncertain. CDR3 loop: CASIGINYNEQFF. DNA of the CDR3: TGTGCCAGCATAGGAATTAACTACAATGAGCAGTTCTTC.